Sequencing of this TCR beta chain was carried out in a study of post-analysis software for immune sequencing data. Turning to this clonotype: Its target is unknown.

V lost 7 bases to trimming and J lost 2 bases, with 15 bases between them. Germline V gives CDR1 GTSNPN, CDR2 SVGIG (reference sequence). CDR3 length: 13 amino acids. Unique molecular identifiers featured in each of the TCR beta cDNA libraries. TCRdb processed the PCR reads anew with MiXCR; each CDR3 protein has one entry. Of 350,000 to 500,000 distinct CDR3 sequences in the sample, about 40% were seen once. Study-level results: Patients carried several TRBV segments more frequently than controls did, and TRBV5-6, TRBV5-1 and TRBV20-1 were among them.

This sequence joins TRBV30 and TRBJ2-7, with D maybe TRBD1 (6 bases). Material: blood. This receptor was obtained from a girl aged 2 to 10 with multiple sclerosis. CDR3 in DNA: TGTGCCTCCCTTGGAACAGGGACCTACGAGCAGTACTTC. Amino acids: CASLGTGTYEQYF.